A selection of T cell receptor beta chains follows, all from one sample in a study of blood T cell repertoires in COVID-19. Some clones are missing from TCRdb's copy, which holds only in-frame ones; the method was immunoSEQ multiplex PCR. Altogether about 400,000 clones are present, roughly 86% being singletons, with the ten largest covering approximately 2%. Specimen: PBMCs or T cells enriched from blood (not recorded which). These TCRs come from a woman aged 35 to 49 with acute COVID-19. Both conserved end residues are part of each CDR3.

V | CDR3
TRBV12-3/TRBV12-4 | CASSFGTYNEQFF
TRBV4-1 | CASSLPSGIPYNSPLHF
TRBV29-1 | CSVTSGEGDTQYF
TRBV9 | CASNPGGTGNSPLHF
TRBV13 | CASSGRDRGSRGRGYTF
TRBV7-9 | CASSLGAGGTAEAFF
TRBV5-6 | CASSFRGTLNTGELFF
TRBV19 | CASSIKVGDTFGGEQYF
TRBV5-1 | CASSLAGRGYGYTF
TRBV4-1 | CASSLTGAGANVLTF
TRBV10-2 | CASSETGDSTEAFF
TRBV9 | CASSAWDRGSTEAFF
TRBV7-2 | CASSLVGQVTEAFF
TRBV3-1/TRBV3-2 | CASSQFAESGSGYTF
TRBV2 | CASSEDNRGYGYTF
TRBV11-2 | CASSVVRGGVVDTQYF
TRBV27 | CASWTGDGNTIYF
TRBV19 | CASSTGTPRPTF
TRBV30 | CAWSGATGGRETQYF
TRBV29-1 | CSALLAGGELFF
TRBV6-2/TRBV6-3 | CASSLRSGGASYEQYF
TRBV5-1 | CASSLAPQGGKVEQYF
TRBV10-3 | CAISASLAGFTGELFF
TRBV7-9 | CASSLVGASGLAKNIQYF
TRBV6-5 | CASSYLGQGEASYTF
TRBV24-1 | CATSDLRGANTGELFF